This entry lists 9 T cell receptor beta chains sequenced from one sample in a study of T-cell reconstitution after alpha-beta-depleted transplantation in children. Unique molecular identifiers were incorporated into the prepared TCRbeta library. TCRdb reanalysed the PCR reads using MiXCR and keeps one entry per CDR3 protein. The sample contains 450,000 to 600,000 distinct CDR3 sequences, 10% of which appear only once. This specimen was PBMCs, taken before TCRalphabeta/CD19-depleted stem cell transplant. The receptors shown here come from a child between 2 and 9 years old with inherited bone marrow failure, due to receive a stem cell transplant.

This clonotype was recorded a few times. This chain links TRBV20-1 with TRBJ2-2; the D is unclear. The CDR3 spans 14 residues. Trimming removed 0 bases at V and 4 bases at J, with 9 bases between. Germline CDR1 and CDR2: DFQATT and SNEGSKA (reference sequence). This CDR3 is CSARDYFVTGELFF. The CDR3 nucleotides are TGCAGTGCTAGAGATTATTTCGTCACCGGGGAGCTGTTTTTT.

This clonotype has ten or more counts. The rearrangement uses TRBV9 and TRBJ2-1; 9 bases are a match to TRBD2. CDR3 length equals 17 residues. Germline V gene sequence: CDR1 SGDLS, CDR2 YYNGEE. The V and J ends lost 3 bases and 1 base, in that order; junction bases with no gene match: 8. CDR3 coding DNA: TGTGCCAGCAGCGCCGCGTCTAGCGGGGCGTCCTACAATGAGCAGTTCTTC. It is translated as CASSAASSGASYNEQFF.

This clonotype showed up many times. The rearrangement joins TRBV12-3 or TRBV12-4 to TRBJ2-7; 8 nucleotides match TRBD2. V lost 5 bases and J lost 1; bases outside the gene matches: 4. The CDR3 sequence is 14 residues long. The CDR3 spells CASSPLAASYEQYF. The CDR3 DNA reads as TGTGCCAGCAGTCCACTAGCGGCATCCTACGAGCAGTACTTC.

There are many counts of this clonotype. The chain is built from TRBV20-1 and TRBJ2-1; D gene ambiguous. Trimming shortened V by 6 bases and J by 0 bases, and 9 bases separated the two germline ends. Germline CDR1 and CDR2: DFQATT and SNEGSKA (reference sequence). The CDR3 covers 13 residues. CDR3 DNA sequence: TGCAGTGCCATCCTGGGCTCCTACAATGAGCAGTTCTTC. Translating it yields CSAILGSYNEQFF.

The V gene is TRBV3-1, the J gene TRBJ2-5, with 7 nucleotides matching TRBD2. Trimming removed 0 bases from V and 5 bases from J; junction bases left unmatched: 15. The CDR3 consists of 18 residues. CDR1 is LGHDT and CDR2 is YNNKEL in the germline V gene (reference sequence). The CDR3 loop is CASSQEWDVLASGETQYF. Here the CDR3 DNA reads TGTGCCAGCAGCCAAGAATGGGATGTACTAGCGAGTGGGGAGACCCAGTACTTC.

This clonotype was picked up many times. The chain couples TRBV20-1 to TRBJ1-1, with TRBD1 matching 10 bases. This CDR3 is 15 amino acids long. The trim removed 2 bases at V and 3 bases at J, leaving 6 bases unmatched. The germline gives CDR1 DFQATT, CDR2 SNEGSKA (reference sequence). This chain's CDR3 is CSARTQGQGYTEAFF. The CDR3 bases are TGCAGTGCTAGAACACAGGGACAGGGGTACACTGAAGCTTTCTTT.

This clonotype was observed many times. The chain couples TRBV10-2 to TRBJ1-6; D remains unclear. V gave up 4 bases and J gave up 8 bases, with 15 bases separating them. Looked up from germline, CDR1 is WSHSY and CDR2 is SAAADI. The CDR3 length is 15 residues. CDR3 loop: CASSGVGEKDSPLHF. The CDR3 DNA sequence: TGCGCCAGCAGTGGAGTTGGGGAGAAGGATTCACCCCTCCACTTT.

The genes are TRBV19 and TRBJ2-7; 8 bases line up with TRBD1. The CDR3 contains 14 residues. V trimming: 6 bases; J trimming: 6 bases; junction bases outside the gene matches: 10. Germline V gives CDR1 LNHDA, CDR2 SQIVND (reference sequence). The CDR3 spells CASRDRVSLGEQYF. The CDR3 coding sequence is TGTGCCAGTAGGGACAGGGTATCCCTTGGCGAGCAGTACTTC.

This clonotype was observed many times. V and J are TRBV7-8 and TRBJ2-3, with D unresolved. CDR1 and CDR2 from the germline V gene are SGHVS and FQNEAQ. The V end was cut by 5 bases, the J end by 4 bases, with 7 bases between. The CDR3 has 12 residues. CDR3 residues: CASSTNADTQYF. CDR3 nucleotide sequence: TGTGCCAGCAGCACCAATGCAGATACGCAGTATTTT.